One sample yielded the 2 T cell receptor beta chains listed below, sequenced in a study of molecular identifiers for immune sequencing clone quantification. TCRdb fed the PCR reads into MiXCR, producing one record per CDR3 protein. The sample lists some 320,000 distinct CDR3 sequences, 20% to 25% occurring once. Input material: naive CD8+ T cells from blood, with Jurkat cell RNA spiked in. Subset given: FACS-sorted CD8+CD4-CCR7+CD45RA+ naive T cells. Every receptor here comes from a human donor in good health. Some libraries in this study had Jurkat cell RNA spiked in.

This clonotype was seen more than once but under ten times. The genes are TRBV29-1 and TRBJ2-1, with 7 positions matching TRBD2. This CDR3 comprises 20 residues. V was pared by 0 bases and J by 9 bases, with 26 bases of the junction left unmatched. Germline V gives CDR1 SQVTM, CDR2 ANQGSEA. CDR3 loop: CSVEDWGSSGLIQRTGEQFF. Written as DNA, the CDR3 is TGCAGCGTTGAAGATTGGGGGTCTAGCGGCCTAATACAGCGTACAGGTGAGCAGTTCTTC.

This clonotype rates as large. The V call is TRBV13, the J call TRBJ2-4, with a weak D call TRBD1 (5 bases). CDR3 length: 16 amino acids. V was shortened by 1 base and J by 2 bases, with 12 bases between the two germline ends. Germline CDR1 reads PRHDT; CDR2 reads FYEKMQ (reference sequence). CDR3 amino acids: CASSLEARGPKNIQYF. CDR3 in DNA: TGTGCCAGCAGCTTAGAAGCAAGGGGCCCCAAAAACATTCAGTACTTC.